The 20 T cell receptor beta chains presented below share a single source sample, sequenced in a study of T cell responses to AZD1222 COVID-19 vaccine. Measured with immunoSEQ multiplex PCR; TCRdb has only the in-frame clones, and not every one. The sample shows some 150,000 clones, 70% to 90% of them seen only once. Material: peripheral blood, obtained on day 0 of AZD1222 vaccination. The receptors originated from an adult in good health.

The V gene is TRBV6-2 or TRBV6-3, the J gene TRBJ2-7; D not resolved. Between the trimmed V and J ends, which lost 7 bases and 2 bases, there was a span of 15 bases. This CDR3 is built from 14 residues. Germline V gene sequence: CDR1 MNHEY, CDR2 SVGEGT. CDR3 protein: CASTPDGRTYEQYF. The CDR3 region has the DNA TGTGCCAGCACCCCCGACGGACGGACCTACGAGCAGTACTTC.

The gene calls are TRBV6-6 and TRBJ2-3; D possibly uses TRBD1 or TRBD2 (5 bases each). CDR3 size: 15 residues. The V gene lost 6 bases and the J gene lost 5 bases, with 18 bases spanning the gap. Germline CDR1 and CDR2: MNHNY and SVGAGI (reference sequence). The CDR3 region is CASSGTTRFQDTQYF. CDR3 DNA: TGTGCCAGCAGCGGGACCACTAGGTTTCAAGATACGCAGTATTTT.

V is TRBV6-5 and J is TRBJ1-3, with D maybe TRBD1 (6 bases). This CDR3 region has 16 residues. Looked up from germline, CDR1 is MNHEY and CDR2 is SVGAGI. The ends were cut back, 3 bases at V and 0 bases at J, with 12 bases in the middle. The CDR3 region is CASSYGGPPSGNTIYF. The CDR3 coding sequence is TGTGCCAGCAGTTATGGGGGGCCCCCCTCTGGAAACACCATATATTTT.

CDR3 region: CASSSNSGETQYF. The CDR3 nucleotides are TGCGCCAGCAGCTCGAATAGCGGAGAGACCCAGTACTTC. V usage is TRBV5-1 and J usage is TRBJ2-5; D might be TRBD2 (6 bases). The CDR3 spans 13 residues. Germline CDR1 SGHRS, CDR2 YFSETQ. Trimming cost V 3 bases and J 4 bases, with 10 bases left between them. The full variable domain, in which reference TRBV5-1 and TRBJ2-5 provide the parts outside the CDR3, is KAGVTQTPRYLIKTRGQQVTLSCSPISGHRSVSWYQQTPGQGLQFLFEYFSETQRNKGNFPGRFSGRQFSNSRSEMNVSTLELGDSALYLCASSSNSGETQYFGPGTRLLVL.

The chain uses TRBV25-1 and TRBJ1-1, with TRBD1 matching 8 bases. V shed 0 bases and J 8 bases; nucleotides not matched to a gene: 2. This CDR3 is 13 amino acids long. Looked up from germline, CDR1 is MGHDK and CDR2 is SYGVNS. The CDR3: CASSEYRTGEAFF. The CDR3 DNA reads TGTGCCAGCAGTGAATATAGGACAGGGGAAGCTTTCTTT.

This clone was counted only a few times. The J gene is TRBJ2-1, the V gene TRBV27, with D possibly being TRBD1 (5 bases). The germline V gene encodes CDR1 MNHEY and CDR2 SMNVEV (reference sequence). Trimming cost V 6 bases and J 2 bases, with 23 bases left between them. The CDR3 spans 18 residues. The CDR3 here is CASRNQGRVSITYNEQFF. CDR3 nucleotides: TGTGCCAGCAGAAACCAGGGCAGGGTATCGATAACCTACAATGAGCAGTTCTTC.

The J gene is TRBJ2-2, the V gene TRBV6-2 or TRBV6-3, with D maybe TRBD1 (6 bases). The length of the CDR3 is 13 residues. Germline V gene sequence: CDR1 MNHEY, CDR2 SVGEGT. V lost 6 bases to trimming and J lost 6 bases, with 11 bases between them. The CDR3 sequence is CASRYQGSGELFF. CDR3 in DNA: TGTGCCAGCAGATACCAGGGGTCCGGGGAGCTGTTTTTT.

The V and J genes are TRBV19 and TRBJ2-1; 11 bases match TRBD1. CDR1 is LNHDA, CDR2 SQIVND, per germline (reference sequence). Unmatched junction bases numbered 7, after V lost 3 bases and J lost 0 bases. The CDR3 runs 18 residues. The CDR3 loop reads CASSIPSGTGGSYNEQFF. CDR3 coding DNA: TGTGCCAGTAGTATTCCCTCCGGGACAGGGGGCTCCTACAATGAGCAGTTCTTC.

The chain carries TRBV14 and TRBJ1-1; D is unresolved. The CDR3 length is 12 residues. The germline CDR1 and CDR2 sequences are SGHDN and FVKESK. V shed 1 base and J shed 13 bases, with 13 bases lying between them. The CDR3 DNA reads as TGTGCCAGCAGCCAAGTCGTAAAAGGTCTTTTCTTT. Its protein is CASSQVVKGLFF.

This clone was seen just once. V and J are TRBV28 and TRBJ2-5; the D call may be TRBD1 or TRBD2 (5 bases each). Looked up from germline, CDR1 is MDHEN and CDR2 is SYDVKM. This CDR3 is built from 14 residues. V lost 8 bases and J lost 4, with 17 bases in between. This CDR3 reads CASGDGREVETQYF. The CDR3 nucleotides are TGTGCCAGCGGGGACGGAAGGGAAGTAGAGACCCAGTACTTC. Combining the CDR3 with reference TRBV28 and TRBJ2-5 gives the whole variable domain DVKVTQSSRYLVKRTGEKVFLECVQDMDHENMFWYRQDPGLGLRLIYFSYDVKMKEKGDIPEGYSVSREKKERFSLILESASTNQTSMYLCASGDGREVETQYFGPGTRLLVL.

The chain uses TRBV6-5 and TRBJ2-7; 12 bases match TRBD1. The germline V gene has CDR1 MNHEY and CDR2 SVGAGI. This CDR3 comprises 15 residues. V shed 0 bases, J shed 7 bases, and the junction held 4 bases outside the gene matches. CDR3 DNA sequence: TGTGCCAGCAGTTACTCGGGGACAGGGGGCTGGGAGCAGTACTTC. It codes for CASSYSGTGGWEQYF.

The chain joins TRBV28 to TRBJ1-2; tentative D call: TRBD1 (5 bases). This CDR3 is 16 amino acids long. CDR1 and CDR2 (germline): MDHEN, SYDVKM. V was shortened by 6 bases and J by 6 bases, with 23 bases between the two germline ends. For the CDR3, the DNA is TGTGCCAGCAGGGCCCCCGGGACCGCCTTGCGGAATGGCTACACCTTC. It is translated as CASRAPGTALRNGYTF.

The genes are TRBV18 and TRBJ1-2; D perhaps matches TRBD1 (5 bases). The germline CDR1 and CDR2 sequences are KGHSH and LQKENI. The V end was cut by 4 bases, the J end by 1 base, with 10 bases between. The CDR3 consists of 14 residues. The DNA of the CDR3 is TGTGCCAGCTCACTCGGGGGGGATAACTATGGCTACACCTTC. Translating it yields CASSLGGDNYGYTF.

This clone was seen just once. The genes are TRBV5-4 and TRBJ2-3, with D perhaps TRBD1 or TRBD2 (6 bases each). Trimming took 4 bases from V and 2 from J, leaving 17 bases between them. This CDR3 is built from 16 residues. Looked up from germline, CDR1 is SGHNT and CDR2 is YYREEE (reference sequence). The CDR3: CASSPPSSGATDTQYF. DNA for the CDR3: TGTGCCAGCAGCCCTCCGTCGTCGGGGGCCACAGATACGCAGTATTTT.

This clone was seen a single time. The V gene is TRBV2, the J gene TRBJ1-6, with 7 bases fitting TRBD1. There are 14 residues in the CDR3. The germline V gene encodes CDR1 SNHLY and CDR2 FYNNEI. With 10 bases clipped from V and 0 bases from J, the junction kept 3 bases outside the gene matches. CDR3 protein: CATQGGSYNSPLHF. The CDR3 region has the DNA TGTGCCACCCAGGGGGGCTCCTATAATTCACCCCTCCACTTT.

The chain recombines TRBV27 with TRBJ2-5; TRBD1 aligns across 8 bases. CDR3 length: 16 amino acids. Germline-derived CDR1 and CDR2 are MNHEY and SMNVEV (reference sequence). The V and J ends lost 5 bases and 2 bases, in that order; junction bases with no gene match: 10. CDR3 sequence (DNA): TGTGCCAGCAGTCCCTGGACAGGGCGCGGACAAGAGACCCAGTACTTC. This translates into CASSPWTGRGQETQYF.

This sequence joins TRBV7-9 and TRBJ1-2, with D tentatively TRBD1 (6 bases). Between the trimmed V and J ends, which lost 6 bases and 0 bases, there was a span of 14 bases. Germline CDR1 reads SEHNR; CDR2 reads FQNEAQ (reference sequence). The CDR3 loop spans 15 amino acids. The CDR3 reads CASSRPQGTNYGYTF. CDR3 DNA: TGTGCCAGCAGTCGCCCACAGGGCACTAACTATGGCTACACCTTC. The full variable domain, with the rest looked up from reference TRBV7-9 and TRBJ1-2, is DTGVSQNPRHKITKRGQNVTFRCDPISEHNRLYWYRQTLGQGPEFLTYFQNEAQLEKSRLLSDRFSAERPKGSFSTLEIQRTEQGDSAMYLCASSRPQGTNYGYTFGSGTRLTVV.

This clone appeared once. In DNA form, the CDR3 reads TGTGCCAGCAGTTTTGAGAATAACTATGGCTACACCTTC. The encoded protein is CASSFENNYGYTF. The V and J genes are TRBV12-3 or TRBV12-4 and TRBJ1-2, with D unresolved. The CDR3 has 13 amino acids. Between the trimmed V and J ends, which lost 3 bases and 1 base, there was a span of 6 bases.

The chain carries TRBV4-1 and TRBJ1-1; D remains ambiguous. Germline CDR1 and CDR2: MGHRA and YSYEKL. With 1 base removed from V and 0 bases from J, the gap between germline ends came to 15 bases. This CDR3 spans 17 amino acids. CDR3 sequence (DNA): TGCGCCAGCAGCCAAGGGATATTCGGAATCATGAACACTGAAGCTTTCTTT. Protein sequence: CASSQGIFGIMNTEAFF.

In DNA, the CDR3 is TGTGCCAGCAGTAGAGATTACGAGCAGTACTTC. Protein product: CASSRDYEQYF. The gene calls are TRBV6-5 and TRBJ2-7; unclear D gene. V shed 5 bases and J shed 4 bases, with 6 bases lying between them. Germline V gene data show CDR1 as MNHEY and CDR2 as SVGAGI. The CDR3 is 11 residues long.